The clone carrying this TCR beta chain was observed a handful of times. The antigen is unknown. These data come from a study of cytomegalovirus exposure and HLA in healthy donors. PCR amplification relied on 60 Vbeta primers (plus 13 Jbeta primers). Sequencing was performed with immunoSEQ multiplex PCR; in TCRdb, only in-frame clones are kept and a portion is missing. This sample has approximately 190,000 clones, with 81% found just once. V shed 3 bases and J shed 5 bases, with 10 bases lying between them. Germline loops: CDR1 SGHNT, CDR2 YENEEA. The CDR3 contains 14 residues. Study-wide findings and caveats: Analysis performed later showed TCR beta chains linked to HLA being more clonally expanded than equally common others. Earlier analysis looked at TCR beta V segments, and most were productive about 90% or about 30% of the time. Common viral pathogens seemed to be connected with several of the most significant clusters, according to a later analysis.

Specimen: PBMCs. The receptor comes from a man aged 35-49 years in good health and CMV-seropositive. The chain recombines TRBV11-3 with TRBJ2-2, with D uncertain. The CDR3 is CASSFSSVTGELFF. The CDR3 DNA is TGTGCCAGCAGCTTCTCGAGCGTTACCGGGGAGCTGTTTTTT.